This T cell receptor (beta chain) came from a study of blood T cell repertoires in COVID-19. The data were produced by immunoSEQ multiplex PCR, yet TCRdb's version contains in-frame clones alone and is incomplete. The data contain about 260,000 clones, 88% of them singletons. One Seattle source followed patients from active infection through their disease course. Trimming removed 4 bases from V and 1 base from J, with 18 bases in between. Germline CDR1 reads KGHDR; CDR2 reads SFDVKD. This CDR3 comprises 17 residues. Sequencing input: peripheral blood. The chain carries TRBV24-1 and TRBJ1-2, with a possible D match to TRBD1 (5 bases). This receptor was obtained from an older woman with COVID-19, enrolled during active disease. CDR3 sequence: CATSDPSGGGGNYGYTF. CDR3 DNA: TGTGCCACCAGTGACCCCTCGGGAGGCGGGGGTAACTATGGCTACACCTTC.